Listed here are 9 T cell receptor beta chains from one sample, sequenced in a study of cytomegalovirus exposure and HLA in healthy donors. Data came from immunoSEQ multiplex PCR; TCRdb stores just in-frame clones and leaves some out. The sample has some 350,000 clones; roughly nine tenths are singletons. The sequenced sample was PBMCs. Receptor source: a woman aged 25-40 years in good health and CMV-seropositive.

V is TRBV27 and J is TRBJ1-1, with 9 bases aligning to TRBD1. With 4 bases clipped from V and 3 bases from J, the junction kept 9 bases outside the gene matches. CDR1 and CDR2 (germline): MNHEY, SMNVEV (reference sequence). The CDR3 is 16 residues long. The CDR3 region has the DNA TGTGCCAGCAGTTCCCAGAGGACAGGGGCGCACACTGAAGCTTTCTTT. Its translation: CASSSQRTGAHTEAFF.

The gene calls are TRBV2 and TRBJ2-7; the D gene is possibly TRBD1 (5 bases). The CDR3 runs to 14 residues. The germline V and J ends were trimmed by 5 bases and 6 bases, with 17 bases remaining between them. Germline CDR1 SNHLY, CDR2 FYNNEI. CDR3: CASSLSAGPGEQYF. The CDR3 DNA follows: TGTGCCAGCAGTTTATCTGCAGGGCCGGGCGAGCAGTACTTC.

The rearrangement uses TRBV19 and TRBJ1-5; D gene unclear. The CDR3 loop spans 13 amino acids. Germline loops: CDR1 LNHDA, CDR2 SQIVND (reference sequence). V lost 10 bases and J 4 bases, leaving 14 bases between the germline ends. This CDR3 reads CATRSGLNQPQHF. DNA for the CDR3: TGTGCCACCCGGTCAGGACTTAATCAGCCCCAGCATTTT.

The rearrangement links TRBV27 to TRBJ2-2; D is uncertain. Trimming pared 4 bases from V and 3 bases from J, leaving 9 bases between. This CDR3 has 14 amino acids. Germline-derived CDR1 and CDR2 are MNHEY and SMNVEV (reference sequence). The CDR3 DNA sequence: TGTGCCAGCAGTTACCTACCGTACACCGGGGAGCTGTTTTTT. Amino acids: CASSYLPYTGELFF.

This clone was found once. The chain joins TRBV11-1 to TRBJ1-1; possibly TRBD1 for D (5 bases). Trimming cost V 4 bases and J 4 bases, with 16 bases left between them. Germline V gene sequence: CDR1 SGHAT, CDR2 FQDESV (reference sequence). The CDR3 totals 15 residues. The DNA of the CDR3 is TGTGCCAGCAGCTCCGCTGGGGGACTCGGCACTGAAGCTTTCTTT. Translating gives CASSSAGGLGTEAFF.

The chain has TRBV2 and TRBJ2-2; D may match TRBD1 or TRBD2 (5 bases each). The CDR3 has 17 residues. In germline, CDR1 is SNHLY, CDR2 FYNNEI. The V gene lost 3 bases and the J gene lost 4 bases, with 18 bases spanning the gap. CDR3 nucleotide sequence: TGTGCCAGCAGTGAGAATGTGGGACGGGGTAGCACCGGGGAGCTGTTTTTT. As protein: CASSENVGRGSTGELFF.

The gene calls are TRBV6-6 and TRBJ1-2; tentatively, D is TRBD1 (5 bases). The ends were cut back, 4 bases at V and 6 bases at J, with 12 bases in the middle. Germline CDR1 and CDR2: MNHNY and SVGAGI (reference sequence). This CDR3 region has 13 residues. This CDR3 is CASSSTGGNGYTF. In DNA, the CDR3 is TGTGCCAGCAGTTCGACGGGGGGGAATGGCTACACCTTC.

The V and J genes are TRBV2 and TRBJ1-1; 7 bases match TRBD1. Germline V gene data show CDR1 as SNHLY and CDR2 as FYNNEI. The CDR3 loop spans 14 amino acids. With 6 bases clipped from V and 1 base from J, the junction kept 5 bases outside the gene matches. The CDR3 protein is CASREGTANTEAFF. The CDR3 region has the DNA TGTGCCAGCAGGGAGGGGACAGCGAACACTGAAGCTTTCTTT. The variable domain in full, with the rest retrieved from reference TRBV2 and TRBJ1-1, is EPEVTQTPSHQVTQMGQEVILRCVPISNHLYFYWYRQILGQKVEFLVSFYNNEISEKSEIFDDQFSVERPDGSNFTLKIRSTKLEDSAMYFCASREGTANTEAFFGQGTRLTVV.

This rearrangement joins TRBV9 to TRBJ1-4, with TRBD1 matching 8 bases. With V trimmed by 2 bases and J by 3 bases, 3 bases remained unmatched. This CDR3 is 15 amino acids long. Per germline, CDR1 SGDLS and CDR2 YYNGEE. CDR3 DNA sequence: TGTGCCAGCAGCGTTGGACAGGGCCCTAATGAAAAACTGTTTTTT. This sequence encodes CASSVGQGPNEKLFF.